The 17 T cell receptor beta chains reported below all come from one sample, sequenced in a study of CXCR3-negative and CXCR3-positive naive CD8 T cells. TRB cDNA libraries were made by UMI-labeled 5' RACE. Each CDR3 protein gets one entry in TCRdb, which reprocessed the 5' RACE reads and gives no DNA. The table lists tens of thousands of distinct CDR3 sequences. Sequencing used naive CXCR3- CD8+ T cells from blood. Sample subset: CD45RO-CCR7+CD27+CD95- naive CD8+ T cells lacking CXCR3 (TNR3-). The source of these receptors is a human donor in good health. Some clones in this sample may be carry-over from other donors' samples.

This chain connects TRBV29-1 to TRBJ1-2. The CDR3 sequence is 11 residues long. CDR1 is SQVTM and CDR2 is ANQGSEA in the germline V gene. Here the CDR3 reads CSGRGSGGYTF.

CDR3 residues: CAISESGGNTEAFF. The gene calls are TRBV10-3 and TRBJ1-1; no DNA is available, so the TRBD1 call from TCRdb remains unchecked. CDR1 and CDR2 from the germline V gene are ENHRY and SYGVKD. The CDR3 is 14 amino acids.

The chain recombines TRBV29-1 with TRBJ2-7; TCRdb proposes TRBD1, but this gene call is untestable without DNA. Per the germline V gene, CDR1 is SQVTM and CDR2 is ANQGSEA. This CDR3 region has 12 residues. The CDR3 region is CSVGGMAYEQYF.

The CDR3 loop is CASSEAGYTEAFF. The gene calls are TRBV2 and TRBJ1-1. Looked up from germline, CDR1 is SNHLY and CDR2 is FYNNEI. The CDR3 extends over 13 amino acids. The complete variable domain, with remaining parts taken from reference TRBV2 and TRBJ1-1, reads EPEVTQTPSHQVTQMGQEVILRCVPISNHLYFYWYRQILGQKVEFLVSFYNNEISEKSEIFDDQFSVERPDGSNFTLKIRSTKLEDSAMYFCASSEAGYTEAFFGQGTRLTVV.

This chain links TRBV28 with TRBJ2-7; TCRdb designates TRBD1, a call that cannot be tested without DNA. CDR1 is MDHEN and CDR2 is SYDVKM in the germline V gene. CDR3 size: 13 residues. The CDR3 region is CASSLWDSYEQYF.

The chain recombines TRBV7-9 with TRBJ2-1; the TCRdb D gene call, TRBD2, has no DNA to confirm it. The CDR3 has 16 residues. Germline V gene lookup returns CDR1 SEHNR and CDR2 FQNEAQ (reference sequence). The CDR3 sequence: CASSSGLAGDTDEQFF.

The CDR3: CASSHRTGAEQYF. This chain uses TRBV4-3 with TRBJ2-7; TCRdb's D call of TRBD1 is untestable without DNA. This CDR3 has 13 amino acids. CDR1 LGHNA and CDR2 YSLEER come from the germline V gene.

CDR3 residues: CASSFATSAPQETQYF. V is TRBV28 and J is TRBJ2-5; TCRdb's D gene call, TRBD2, goes unchecked for lack of DNA. CDR3 size: 16 residues. Germline CDR1 is MDHEN and CDR2 is SYDVKM.

The chain uses TRBV10-3 and TRBJ2-7; lacking DNA, the TRBD1 call made by TCRdb goes unchecked. Germline loops: CDR1 ENHRY, CDR2 SYGVKD. This CDR3 has 16 residues. The CDR3 protein is CAISPLLQGADYEQYF.

This rearrangement joins TRBV5-4 to TRBJ1-4; TCRdb lists TRBD1, though no DNA is available to test this call. CDR3 length: 15 amino acids. Germline V CDR1 and CDR2: SGHNT, YYREEE (reference sequence). The CDR3 reads CASSPSGVVGEKLFF.

CDR3 amino acids: CASSQLPQSGSEAFF. This sequence joins TRBV14 and TRBJ1-1. Germline values: CDR1 SGHDN, CDR2 FVKESK. The CDR3 consists of 15 residues. Full variable domain (remainder filled in from reference TRBV14 and TRBJ1-1): EAGVTQFPSHSVIEKGQTVTLRCDPISGHDNLYWYRRVMGKEIKFLLHFVKESKQDESGMPNNRFLAERTGGTYSTLKVQPAELEDSGVYFCASSQLPQSGSEAFFGQGTRLTVV.

The chain combines TRBV27 with TRBJ2-1; absent DNA, TCRdb's TRBD1 call cannot be checked. Germline V gene lookup returns CDR1 MNHEY and CDR2 SMNVEV (reference sequence). CDR3 size: 14 residues. The CDR3 sequence: CASTSGIGYNEQFF.

The chain carries TRBV20-1 and TRBJ2-5; absent DNA, TCRdb's TRBD2 call cannot be checked. The germline V gene has CDR1 DFQATT and CDR2 SNEGSKA (reference sequence). The CDR3 is made up of 15 amino acids. The CDR3 region is CSAPASGGHLGTQYF.

The J gene is TRBJ1-1, the V gene TRBV20-1; the TCRdb call, TRBD1, lacks DNA for checking. CDR1 is DFQATT, CDR2 SNEGSKA, per germline (reference sequence). This CDR3 is 14 amino acids long. The CDR3 loop is CSALAPIGTAEAFF.

The chain carries TRBV28 and TRBJ2-7. The CDR3 loop spans 14 amino acids. In germline, CDR1 is MDHEN, CDR2 SYDVKM. Here the CDR3 reads CASSLKTNSYEQYF. Using reference TRBV28 and TRBJ2-7 for the parts outside the CDR3, the full variable domain is DVKVTQSSRYLVKRTGEKVFLECVQDMDHENMFWYRQDPGLGLRLIYFSYDVKMKEKGDIPEGYSVSREKKERFSLILESASTNQTSMYLCASSLKTNSYEQYFGPGTRLTVT.

This chain uses TRBV7-6 with TRBJ2-2; TCRdb's D call of TRBD1 is untestable without DNA. CDR1 and CDR2 from the germline V gene are SGHVS and FNYEAQ. The CDR3 is 14 amino acids. The CDR3: CASSFGDNLMALFF.

The V and J genes are TRBV7-9 and TRBJ1-1; TCRdb reports TRBD1, a call that lacks DNA to check it against. The CDR3 extends over 15 amino acids. Germline lookup yields CDR1 SEHNR and CDR2 FQNEAQ (reference sequence). The CDR3: CASSRPDWGRTEAFF.